One and the same sample provided the 31 T cell receptor beta chains below, sequenced in a study of regulatory T cells in long-lasting Graves disease. Time point meaning: newly diagnosed GD, antithyroid drugs for less than 3 months. Generation of the TCR library employed RNA extracted from PBMCs. TCR beta libraries were built with iRepertoire HTBI primers and Arm-PCR of CDR3 regions. TCRdb fed the multiplex PCR reads into MiXCR, producing one record per CDR3 protein. The sample records hundreds of thousands of distinct CDR3 sequences, 15% being singletons. The input for sequencing was peripheral blood mononuclear cells (PBMCs), taken at new diagnosis, from a patient treated with antithyroid drugs. The receptors were sampled from a female donor with Graves disease.

Many counts were recorded for this clonotype. This rearrangement joins TRBV6-1 to TRBJ1-1, with D possibly TRBD1 on 6 matching bases. The germline CDR1 and CDR2 sequences are MNHNS and SASEGT. This CDR3 is built from 13 residues. V was clipped by 5 bases and J by 11 bases, with 18 bases between them. The CDR3 DNA reads as TGTGCCAGCAGTCCCAAAATGGGGGCTCCGGCTTTCTTT. It is translated as CASSPKMGAPAFF.

This clonotype has ten or more counts. This chain's CDR3 is CASRRGTSGGVYNEQFF. For the CDR3, the DNA is TGTGCCAGCAGACGAGGGACTAGCGGGGGGGTCTACAATGAGCAGTTCTTC. This chain joins TRBV2 and TRBJ2-1, with 16 bases that match TRBD2. Trimming took 6 bases from V and 3 from J; bases not matched to a gene: 5. CDR3 length equals 17 residues. Germline-derived CDR1 and CDR2 are SNHLY and FYNNEI.

This clonotype was seen a few times. The chain uses TRBV9 and TRBJ2-3; TRBD1 matches at 11 bases. With 0 bases clipped from V and 6 bases from J, the junction kept 3 bases outside the gene matches. The CDR3 runs to 15 residues. Per germline, CDR1 SGDLS and CDR2 YYNGEE. The CDR3 protein is CASSVDGTGGDTQYF. The CDR3, as DNA: TGTGCCAGCAGCGTAGATGGGACAGGGGGGGATACGCAGTATTTT.

The sample holds many counts of this clonotype. The rearrangement uses TRBV4-1 and TRBJ1-5, with D possibly matching TRBD1 (5 bases). This CDR3 contains 15 residues. V was clipped by 1 base and J by 2 bases, with 9 bases between them. Germline V gene data show CDR1 as MGHRA and CDR2 as YSYEKL. In nucleotides, the CDR3 is TGCGCCAGCAGCCAAGTTGGAGGGGGCAATCAGCCCCAGCATTTT. Its protein is CASSQVGGGNQPQHF.

The chain carries TRBV28 and TRBJ2-5; 10 bases agree with TRBD2. This CDR3 is 17 amino acids long. CDR1 and CDR2 from the germline V gene are MDHEN and SYDVKM. With 6 bases clipped from V and 5 bases from J, the junction kept 15 bases outside the gene matches. The CDR3 DNA is TGTGCCAGCAGGTGGGGGCTAGCGGGAGAAGGAGGGGAGACCCAGTACTTC. Its translation is CASRWGLAGEGGETQYF.

This chain uses TRBV24-1 with TRBJ1-3; D ambiguous. Trimming removed 1 base at V and 2 bases at J, with 11 bases between. The CDR3 contains 16 residues. CDR1 and CDR2 (germline): KGHDR, SFDVKD. CDR3 nucleotides: TGTGCCACCAGTGATTTACTACTCGTCCCTGGAAACACCATATATTTT. Encoded protein: CATSDLLLVPGNTIYF.

This clonotype was observed a few times. V is TRBV4-1 and J is TRBJ1-5, with D hard to call. Trimming removed 1 base from V and 8 bases from J, with 9 bases in between. This CDR3 comprises 13 residues. The germline gives CDR1 MGHRA, CDR2 YSYEKL. For the CDR3, the DNA is TGCGCCAGCAGCCAAGTACCCCAAGAGCCCCAGCATTTT. It encodes CASSQVPQEPQHF.

This clonotype was observed many times. The genes are TRBV27 and TRBJ2-1; D is possibly TRBD1 (5 bases). CDR1 and CDR2 from the germline V gene are MNHEY and SMNVEV (reference sequence). There are 14 residues in the CDR3. V gave up 10 bases and J gave up 9 bases, with 22 bases separating them. CDR3 residues: CATLSGLVRGEQFF. The CDR3 DNA sequence: TGTGCCACCCTCTCAGGGCTAGTCAGAGGTGAGCAGTTCTTC.

The chain joins TRBV2 to TRBJ2-7; D gene unclear. This CDR3 comprises 13 residues. V was clipped by 8 bases and J by 2 bases, with 13 bases between them. Per the germline V gene, CDR1 is SNHLY and CDR2 is FYNNEI. The CDR3 spells CASRFIDAYEQYF. The CDR3 DNA follows: TGTGCCAGCCGGTTTATAGATGCCTACGAGCAGTACTTC.

Ten or more counts support this clonotype. The CDR3 reads CASSPWGKGFRNTEAFF. Written as DNA, the CDR3 is TGTGCCAGTAGTCCATGGGGTAAGGGGTTCCGGAACACTGAAGCTTTCTTT. This rearrangement joins TRBV19 to TRBJ1-1, with D maybe TRBD1 (5 bases). There are 17 residues in the CDR3. In germline, CDR1 is LNHDA, CDR2 SQIVND (reference sequence). Trimming shortened V by 5 bases and J by 1 base, and 20 bases separated the two germline ends.

This chain joins TRBV19 and TRBJ1-3; D possibly corresponds to TRBD1 (5 bases). This CDR3 has 14 residues. The V gene lost 7 bases and the J gene lost 4 bases, with 14 bases spanning the gap. Germline values: CDR1 LNHDA, CDR2 SQIVND (reference sequence). The chain's CDR3 is CASTWTREGNTIYF. Written as DNA, the CDR3 is TGTGCCAGTACGTGGACAAGGGAAGGAAACACCATATATTTT.

This clonotype was detected many times. This chain uses TRBV3-1 with TRBJ1-2, with no clear D. The germline V gene encodes CDR1 LGHDT and CDR2 YNNKEL (reference sequence). This CDR3 is built from 17 residues. Trimming shortened V by 0 bases and J by 1 base, and 15 bases separated the two germline ends. The CDR3 loop is CASSQDNQVSLNYGYTF. DNA of the CDR3: TGTGCCAGCAGCCAAGATAACCAGGTTTCCCTTAACTATGGCTACACCTTC.

Many counts were recorded for this clonotype. This rearrangement joins TRBV2 to TRBJ1-1; 10 bases agree with TRBD1. In germline, CDR1 is SNHLY, CDR2 FYNNEI. The CDR3 loop spans 15 amino acids. V was pared by 6 bases and J by 0 bases, with 4 bases of the junction left unmatched. CDR3 residues: CASRGQGPLNTEAFF. CDR3 DNA: TGTGCCAGCAGGGGACAGGGGCCTTTGAACACTGAAGCTTTCTTT.

This clonotype was counted at least ten times. This sequence joins TRBV11-1 and TRBJ2-1, with 13 bases identical to TRBD2. In germline, CDR1 is SGHAT, CDR2 FQDESV (reference sequence). The V and J ends lost 5 bases and 5 bases, in that order; junction bases with no gene match: 3. The CDR3 runs 15 residues. In nucleotides, the CDR3 is TGTGCCAGCAGCCCGGGGACTAGCGGGGACAATGAGCAGTTCTTC. It codes for CASSPGTSGDNEQFF.

This clonotype was found many times. Written as DNA, the CDR3 is TGTGCCCTCAACTCCGGGACTAGCGGCTACGAGCAGTACTTC. This encodes CALNSGTSGYEQYF. The gene calls are TRBV30 and TRBJ2-7, with 11 bases matching TRBD2. In germline, CDR1 is GTSNPN, CDR2 SVGIG (reference sequence). The CDR3 has 14 amino acids. Trimming cost V 8 bases and J 3 bases; bases outside gene matches: 9.

This clonotype showed up many times. The gene calls are TRBV7-9 and TRBJ2-2, with D possibly TRBD1 on 5 matching bases. Germline CDR1 SEHNR, CDR2 FQNEAQ (reference sequence). V lost 5 bases and J 4 bases, leaving 14 bases between the germline ends. CDR3 length: 15 amino acids. For the CDR3, the DNA is TGTGCCAGCAGCCCCAAGACAGAGACCACCGGGGAGCTGTTTTTT. Protein: CASSPKTETTGELFF.

This clonotype has a count of ten or more. This rearrangement joins TRBV7-9 to TRBJ2-7; 7 bases are shared with TRBD2. The germline V gene has CDR1 SEHNR and CDR2 FQNEAQ (reference sequence). The CDR3 is 15 residues long. The trim removed 5 bases at V and 1 base at J, leaving 8 bases unmatched. This CDR3 is CASSTNRAGSYEQYF. CDR3 sequence (DNA): TGTGCCAGCAGCACCAATAGAGCGGGATCCTACGAGCAGTACTTC.

This clonotype appeared many times. This chain connects TRBV6-2 or TRBV6-3 to TRBJ2-7; tentatively, D is TRBD2 (5 bases). The CDR3 runs 14 residues. The germline CDR1 and CDR2 sequences are MNHEY and SVGEGT. With 6 bases removed from V and 3 bases from J, the gap between germline ends came to 15 bases. In DNA, the CDR3 is TGTGCCAGCAGACCCGATGAGGGTTTCTACGAGCAGTACTTC. Its translation: CASRPDEGFYEQYF.

This clonotype was seen at least ten times. This chain uses TRBV12-3 or TRBV12-4 with TRBJ1-1; no firm D call. This CDR3 comprises 11 residues. Trimming cost V 5 bases and J 10 bases, with 11 bases left between them. CDR3 in amino acids: CASSPGPGAFF. The CDR3 coding sequence is TGTGCCAGCAGTCCAGGACCGGGAGCTTTCTTT.

In its sample, this clonotype was seen once. V gene TRBV7-9 combines with J gene TRBJ1-5; weak D call: TRBD1 (6 bases). Trimming pared 11 bases from V and 2 bases from J, leaving 10 bases between. This CDR3 region has 12 residues. Germline lookup yields CDR1 SEHNR and CDR2 FQNEAQ (reference sequence). The CDR3 DNA reads as TGTGCCGTTCGACAGGGCAATCAGCCCCAGCATTTT. Translation: CAVRQGNQPQHF.

The chain employs TRBV7-2 and TRBJ2-1; TRBD1 agrees at 11 bases. The J segment lost 4 bases and the V segment lost 4 bases, leaving 18 bases of the junction unmatched. Germline-derived CDR1 and CDR2 are SGHTA and FQGNSA. This CDR3 has 20 amino acids. CDR3 coding DNA: TGTGCCAGCAGCTCCACAGGACACCCCTCGGACAGGGGGCTGTACAATGAGCAGTTCTTC. Amino acids: CASSSTGHPSDRGLYNEQFF.

This clonotype was detected only a few times. This chain connects TRBV24-1 to TRBJ2-5, with 10 bases that match TRBD2. There are 16 residues in the CDR3. Germline CDR1 and CDR2: KGHDR and SFDVKD. J was trimmed by 4 bases and V by 2 bases; bases with no gene match: 6. This chain's CDR3 is CATSDSLAGGAETQYF. The CDR3 region has the DNA TGTGCCACCAGTGATTCCTTAGCGGGGGGAGCAGAGACCCAGTACTTC.

The genes are TRBV10-3 and TRBJ1-5; D uncertain. Germline V gene data show CDR1 as ENHRY and CDR2 as SYGVKD. Between the trimmed V and J ends, which lost 3 bases and 5 bases, there was a span of 8 bases. The CDR3 is 13 amino acids. Written as DNA, the CDR3 is TGTGCCATCAGTGATGGCGGGTATCAGCCCCAGCATTTT. Protein: CAISDGGYQPQHF.

This clonotype was counted many times. Here the CDR3 reads CASSLGGQGGEKLFF. CDR3 nucleotide sequence: TGTGCCAGCAGCTTAGGGGGACAGGGAGGGGAAAAACTGTTTTTT. The V gene is TRBV11-2, the J gene TRBJ1-4; 9 nucleotides line up with TRBD1. Losses at the gene ends were 1 base for V and 8 bases for J; bases not matched to a gene: 5. CDR3 length: 15 amino acids. Germline values: CDR1 SGHAT, CDR2 FQNNGV.

J is TRBJ1-1 and V is TRBV9; TRBD1 might be the D (5 bases). The length of the CDR3 is 16 residues. Germline lookup yields CDR1 SGDLS and CDR2 YYNGEE. V was cut by 3 bases and J by 10 bases, with 25 bases left in between. CDR3 coding DNA: TGTGCCAGCAGCGGACCCGGGATCGGGGACCTGCGGGGAGCTTTCTTT. Protein: CASSGPGIGDLRGAFF.

The gene calls are TRBV7-2 and TRBJ2-7; TRBD2 aligns across 9 bases. J was trimmed by 7 bases and V by 2 bases; bases with no gene match: 12. CDR3 length: 16 residues. The V gene's germline CDR1 is SGHTA and CDR2 FQGNSA. The CDR3 region is CASSLLASGVSGEQYF. DNA for the CDR3: TGTGCCAGCAGCTTACTCGCTAGCGGGGTCTCGGGGGAGCAGTACTTC.

The V and J genes are TRBV18 and TRBJ2-7; 9 bases map to TRBD2. This CDR3 spans 16 amino acids. CDR1 is KGHSH and CDR2 is LQKENI in the germline V gene. V gave up 5 bases and J gave up 1 base; unmatched junction bases: 9. The CDR3 is CASSRNLAGSSYEQYF. In DNA, the CDR3 is TGTGCCAGCTCAAGAAACCTAGCGGGGTCATCCTACGAGCAGTACTTC.

V gene TRBV2 combines with J gene TRBJ2-1; no definite D call. This CDR3 spans 15 amino acids. Germline CDR1 SNHLY, CDR2 FYNNEI. V was trimmed by 6 bases and J by 2 bases, leaving 14 bases between them. The CDR3 protein is CASREERTAYNEQFF. For the CDR3, the DNA is TGTGCCAGCAGAGAGGAAAGAACGGCCTACAATGAGCAGTTCTTC.

Worth noting for this clonotype: The junction does not match germline at one end; this may be a read error. The chain recombines TRBV25-1 with TRBJ2-2; tentative D call: TRBD2 (6 bases). Looked up from germline, CDR1 is MGHDK and CDR2 is SYGVNS. The CDR3 consists of 20 residues. CDR3 region: CASSTWGGGQQRANTGGLFF. CDR3 coding DNA: TGTGCCAGCAGCACCTGGGGCGGTGGCCAACAAAGGGCGAACACCGGGGGGCTGTTTTTT.

This clonotype was observed many times. V is TRBV2 and J is TRBJ1-2; no definite D call. Germline V gene lookup returns CDR1 SNHLY and CDR2 FYNNEI. The CDR3 is 14 amino acids. V lost 3 bases and J lost 1, with 9 bases in between. The CDR3 sequence: CASSDLGINYGYTF. DNA of the CDR3: TGTGCCAGCAGTGACTTGGGGATTAACTATGGCTACACCTTC. Drawing the rest from reference TRBV2 and TRBJ1-2, the complete variable domain is EPEVTQTPSHQVTQMGQEVILRCVPISNHLYFYWYRQILGQKVEFLVSFYNNEISEKSEIFDDQFSVERPDGSNFTLKIRSTKLEDSAMYFCASSDLGINYGYTFGSGTRLTVV.

The V gene is TRBV6-2 or TRBV6-3, the J gene TRBJ2-7, with a possible D match to TRBD2 (6 bases). V dropped 2 bases and J dropped 2 bases, with 7 bases sitting between them. Germline V gene lookup returns CDR1 MNHEY and CDR2 SVGEGT. The CDR3 has 13 amino acids. CDR3 in DNA: TGTGCCAGCAGTTACCCGGGGGCCTACGAGCAGTACTTC. The encoded protein is CASSYPGAYEQYF.